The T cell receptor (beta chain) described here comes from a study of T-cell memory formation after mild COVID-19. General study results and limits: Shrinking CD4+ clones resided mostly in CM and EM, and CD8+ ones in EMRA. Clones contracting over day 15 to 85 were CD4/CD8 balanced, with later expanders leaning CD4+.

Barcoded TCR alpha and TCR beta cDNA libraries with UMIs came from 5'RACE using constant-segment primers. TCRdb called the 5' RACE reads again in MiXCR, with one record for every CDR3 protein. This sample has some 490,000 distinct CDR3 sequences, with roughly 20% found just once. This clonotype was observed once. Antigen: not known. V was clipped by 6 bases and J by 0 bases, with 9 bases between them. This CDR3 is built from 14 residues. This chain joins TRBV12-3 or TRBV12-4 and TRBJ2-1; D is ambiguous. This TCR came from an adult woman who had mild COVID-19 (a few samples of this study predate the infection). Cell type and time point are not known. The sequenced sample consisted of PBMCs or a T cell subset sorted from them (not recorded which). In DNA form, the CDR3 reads TGTGCCAGCAGCCCGGGCTACTCCTACAATGAGCAGTTCTTC. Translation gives CASSPGYSYNEQFF.